In this sample, the clone carrying this T cell receptor beta chain turned up many times. No antigen is known for it. The sample's time point: newly diagnosed GD, antithyroid drugs for less than 3 months. RNA extracted from PBMCs served as the sequencing template. Combining iRepertoire HTBI primers with Arm-PCR of CDR3 regions, the authors built TCR beta libraries. TCRdb independently ran MiXCR on the multiplex PCR reads; one entry per CDR3 protein. The sample includes a few hundred thousand distinct CDR3 sequences, roughly 12% seen only once; the top ten take approximately 17%. The sample originates from a study of regulatory T cells in long-lasting Graves disease. Overall study findings and caveats: TRBV28, TRBJ1-2 and TRBJ2-5 were favored in persistent disease. Limited sample numbers may have lowered accuracy.

There are 14 residues in the CDR3. V lost 1 base to trimming and J lost 3 bases, with 9 bases between them. Germline values: CDR1 MNHNS, CDR2 SASEGT. This sample also appeared in a second study, on T cells in Graves' hyperthyroidism and ophthalmopathy. That publication notes: Blood also contained most expanded thyroid clonotypes above 0.001.

This material consisted of peripheral blood mononuclear cells (PBMCs), taken at new diagnosis, from a patient treated with antithyroid drugs. The J gene is TRBJ2-5, the V gene TRBV6-1; no reliable D call. The receptor was derived from a woman aged 18-30 years with Graves disease. The CDR3: CASSEVRAEETQYF. As DNA, the CDR3 is TGTGCCAGCAGTGAAGTTAGGGCAGAAGAGACCCAGTACTTC.